A single sample gave rise to the 28 T cell receptor beta chains below, sequenced in a study of cytomegalovirus exposure and HLA in healthy donors. The PCR had 60 Vbeta and 13 Jbeta primers. Data came from immunoSEQ multiplex PCR; TCRdb stores just in-frame clones and leaves some out. The sample carries about 190,000 clones, more than 65% recorded once. Sequencing input: PBMCs. The source is a woman in her twenties or thirties in good health and CMV-seropositive.

The chain combines TRBV11-3 with TRBJ1-4; TRBD1 matches at 9 bases. The CDR3 sequence is 16 residues long. The trim removed 6 bases at V and 0 bases at J, leaving 5 bases unmatched. Germline assignment: CDR1 SGHNT and CDR2 YENEEA. The CDR3 nucleotides read TGTGCCAGCAGTCGGGACAGGGATTCAACTAATGAAAAACTGTTTTTT. Translating gives CASSRDRDSTNEKLFF. Full variable domain (rest looked up from reference TRBV11-3 and TRBJ1-4): EAGVVQSPRYKIIEKKQPVAFWCNPISGHNTLYWYLQNLGQGPELLIRYENEEAVDDSQLPKDRFSAERLKGVDSTLKIQPAELGDSAVYLCASSRDRDSTNEKLFFGSGTQLSVL.

The CDR3: CASSSGGGNQPQHF. The CDR3 DNA reads as TGTGCCAGTAGTAGCGGGGGCGGCAATCAGCCCCAGCATTTT. The chain uses TRBV19 and TRBJ1-5; D perhaps matches TRBD1 (6 bases). Trimming took 4 bases from V and 2 from J, leaving 9 bases between them. CDR1 and CDR2 from the germline V gene are LNHDA and SQIVND (reference sequence). The CDR3 sequence is 14 residues long.

This clone was detected only a few times. This rearrangement joins TRBV21-1 to TRBJ2-1; TRBD2 reflects the table's D call only, with no check against the DNA. TRBV21-1 has pseudogene status. The CDR3 extends over 19 amino acids. The CDR3 DNA reads TGTGCCAGCAGCATCAGGACAACTTCAGCGGGAAGGACCTACAATGAGCAGTTCTTC. As protein: CASSIRTTSAGRTYNEQFF.

J is TRBJ2-7 and V is TRBV28; tentatively, D is TRBD2 (7 bases). The CDR3 loop spans 13 amino acids. V was trimmed by 7 bases and J by 3 bases, leaving 13 bases between them. From germline, CDR1 is MDHEN and CDR2 SYDVKM. The CDR3 nucleotides are TGTGCCAGCACGTCGGGGGGCCTCTACGAGCAGTACTTC. Translating gives CASTSGGLYEQYF. The variable domain in full, with the rest retrieved from reference TRBV28 and TRBJ2-7, is DVKVTQSSRYLVKRTGEKVFLECVQDMDHENMFWYRQDPGLGLRLIYFSYDVKMKEKGDIPEGYSVSREKKERFSLILESASTNQTSMYLCASTSGGLYEQYFGPGTRLTVT.

This clone was counted once. The chain uses TRBV2 and TRBJ2-7, with 8 nucleotides matching TRBD1. The ends lost 4 bases at V and 1 base at J; junction bases unmatched: 12. In germline, CDR1 is SNHLY, CDR2 FYNNEI. The length of the CDR3 is 17 residues. The DNA for the CDR3 is TGTGCCAGCAGTGGGACAGGGAGATGGTCGGGGTCCTACGAGCAGTACTTC. It yields the protein CASSGTGRWSGSYEQYF.

CDR3 sequence reads: CASSEGGRSREKLFF. CDR3 coding DNA: TGTGCCAGCAGTGAAGGGGGCAGGTCCCGTGAAAAACTGTTTTTT. V and J are TRBV25-1 and TRBJ1-4; D is perhaps TRBD1 (6 bases). CDR1 and CDR2 (germline): MGHDK, SYGVNS. V shed 2 bases and J shed 7 bases, with 14 bases lying between them. The CDR3 extends over 15 amino acids.

This chain joins TRBV27 and TRBJ2-2, with a weak D call TRBD2 (5 bases). This CDR3 has 16 residues. Per germline, CDR1 MNHEY and CDR2 SMNVEV (reference sequence). Trimming removed 5 bases at V and 1 base at J, with 14 bases between. The CDR3 DNA is TGTGCCAGCAGTCCAACGACTACCTGGAACACCGGGGAGCTGTTTTTT. The encoded protein is CASSPTTTWNTGELFF.

The gene calls are TRBV2 and TRBJ1-2, with D possibly matching TRBD1 (6 bases). The V end was cut by 1 base, the J end by 10 bases, with 19 bases between. The CDR3 runs to 15 residues. Germline assignment: CDR1 SNHLY and CDR2 FYNNEI. The CDR3 reads CASSEGGSRGTYYTF. The CDR3 nucleotides read TGTGCCAGCAGTGAAGGAGGGAGTAGGGGGACCTACTACACCTTC.

This clone was found a few times. One junction end disagrees with the germline gene, perhaps due to a read error. This sequence joins TRBV7-9 and TRBJ2-3, with a tentative D call TRBD1 (5 bases). The CDR3 has 14 residues. CDR1 SEHNR and CDR2 FQNEAQ come from the germline V gene (reference sequence). This chain's CDR3 is CSSSPGASRNTQYF. CDR3 bases: TGTTCCAGCAGCCCTGGGGCTAGTCGAAATACGCAGTATTTT.

This chain connects TRBV27 to TRBJ2-3; 7 bases align to TRBD1. Trimming cost V 6 bases and J 2 bases; bases outside gene matches: 11. This CDR3 has 16 amino acids. From germline, CDR1 is MNHEY and CDR2 SMNVEV (reference sequence). The CDR3 DNA follows: TGTGCCAGCAGAGGTCGGCAGGGGGAGTTCACAGATACGCAGTATTTT. Encoded protein: CASRGRQGEFTDTQYF.

This sequence joins TRBV6-4 and TRBJ2-7; D may be TRBD2 (6 bases). Germline CDR1 is MRHNA and CDR2 is SNTAGT. Between the trimmed V and J ends, which lost 10 bases and 6 bases, there was a span of 19 bases. The CDR3 length is 13 residues. The CDR3 bases are TGTGCCAACCTTCTAGCGATGGATTGCGAGCAGTACTTC. Translating it yields CANLLAMDCEQYF.

This chain links TRBV18 with TRBJ2-7, with 8 positions matching TRBD1. This CDR3 contains 13 residues. Germline V gene data show CDR1 as KGHSH and CDR2 as LQKENI. Trimming cost V 3 bases and J 4 bases; bases outside gene matches: 2. The CDR3 region is CASSPGQVYEQYF. The CDR3 bases are TGTGCCAGCTCACCGGGACAGGTTTACGAGCAGTACTTC.

The chain couples TRBV19 to TRBJ2-7; 9 bases line up with TRBD2. CDR3 size: 14 residues. The germline V gene has CDR1 LNHDA and CDR2 SQIVND (reference sequence). V was clipped by 6 bases and J by 5 bases; unmatched bases: 8. Written as DNA, the CDR3 is TGTGCCAGTAGCTATAGCGGGAGTAATGACGAGCAGTACTTC. This codes for CASSYSGSNDEQYF.

This clone turned up a few times. The genes are TRBV2 and TRBJ1-4, with D possibly being TRBD1 (5 bases). CDR1 SNHLY and CDR2 FYNNEI come from the germline V gene. The V and J ends lost 4 bases and 8 bases respectively, with 8 bases between them. This CDR3 has 12 residues. The CDR3 is CASSAPGEKLFF. DNA of the CDR3: TGTGCCAGCAGTGCTCCAGGGGAAAAACTGTTTTTT.

This clone appeared a single time. The rearrangement uses TRBV19 and TRBJ2-1; possibly TRBD2 for D (6 bases). The CDR3 loop spans 15 amino acids. Trimming stripped 5 bases from V and 4 bases from J, with 15 bases between. Germline lookup yields CDR1 LNHDA and CDR2 SQIVND (reference sequence). Here the CDR3 DNA reads TGTGCCAGTAGTCTTAGCGGAAACTATTACAATGAGCAGTTCTTC. Amino acid sequence: CASSLSGNYYNEQFF.

V and J are TRBV9 and TRBJ2-2, with TRBD2 matching over 11 bases. The CDR3 is made up of 21 amino acids. Looked up from germline, CDR1 is SGDLS and CDR2 is YYNGEE. J lost 3 bases, V lost 2 bases, and 18 bases had no gene match. The CDR3 DNA is TGTGCCAGCAGCGTCCAAGCCGGGGGACTAGCGGAGGGAGCCTACACCGGGGAGCTGTTTTTT. It is translated as CASSVQAGGLAEGAYTGELFF.

The rearrangement uses TRBV5-1 and TRBJ2-7, with D maybe TRBD2 (5 bases). Trimming pared 5 bases from V and 4 bases from J, leaving 16 bases between. CDR1 and CDR2 (germline): SGHRS, YFSETQ. This CDR3 has 14 amino acids. The chain's CDR3 is CASSLESAAYEQYF. In DNA form, the CDR3 reads TGCGCCAGCAGTCTCGAATCAGCGGCTTACGAGCAGTACTTC.

The V and J genes are TRBV11-2 and TRBJ2-5, with unresolved D. The V end was cut by 5 bases, the J end by 5 bases, with 9 bases between. Germline V gene lookup returns CDR1 SGHAT and CDR2 FQNNGV. CDR3 size: 12 residues. This CDR3 is CASSPTRETQYF. In nucleotides, the CDR3 is TGTGCCAGCAGCCCCACTCGGGAGACCCAGTACTTC.

This clone has just one count. V gene TRBV11-3 combines with J gene TRBJ2-1, with 10 positions matching TRBD2. Germline CDR1 reads SGHNT; CDR2 reads YENEEA. This CDR3 is 17 amino acids long. J gave up 6 bases and V 5 bases, and 13 bases lay outside the gene matches. Written as DNA, the CDR3 is TGTGCCAGCAGCATCCAGTCTACTAGCGGGATGCCCAATGAGCAGTTCTTC. Amino acid sequence: CASSIQSTSGMPNEQFF.

The J gene is TRBJ2-1, the V gene TRBV15; 8 bases line up with TRBD2. CDR1 LNHNV and CDR2 YYDKDF come from the germline V gene (reference sequence). CDR3 length equals 14 residues. The J segment lost 7 bases and the V segment lost 3 bases, leaving 5 bases of the junction unmatched. CDR3 DNA: TGTGCCACCAGCAGGGCTCGCGGGGGGAATGAGCAGTTCTTC. It encodes CATSRARGGNEQFF.

This chain links TRBV28 with TRBJ2-7; TRBD2 agrees at 8 bases. The J segment lost 3 bases and the V segment lost 6 bases, leaving 7 bases of the junction unmatched. Germline V lookup: CDR1 MDHEN, CDR2 SYDVKM. The CDR3 spans 14 residues. The CDR3 reads CASSASGGRYEQYF. The CDR3 DNA reads TGTGCCAGCAGCGCCTCGGGAGGGCGCTACGAGCAGTACTTC.

The rearrangement links TRBV10-2 to TRBJ2-3, with D maybe TRBD2 (6 bases). This CDR3 is built from 13 residues. V shed 6 bases and J shed 5 bases, with 12 bases lying between them. Per the germline V gene, CDR1 is WSHSY and CDR2 is SAAADI. CDR3 nucleotides: TGCGCCAGCAGCCTGACTAGTGGAGATACGCAGTATTTT. This sequence encodes CASSLTSGDTQYF.

The J gene is TRBJ2-1, the V gene TRBV7-2, with 7 nucleotides matching TRBD2. The CDR3 is made up of 15 amino acids. The J segment lost 1 base and the V segment lost 5 bases, leaving 5 bases of the junction unmatched. The V gene's germline CDR1 is SGHTA and CDR2 FQGNSA. CDR3 bases: TGTGCCAGCAGCAGTACTAGCGTGTCCTACAATGAGCAGTTCTTC. It is translated as CASSSTSVSYNEQFF.

The chain uses TRBV7-9 and TRBJ1-1; 8 nucleotides match TRBD1. The V gene's germline CDR1 is SEHNR and CDR2 FQNEAQ (reference sequence). V lost 8 bases to trimming and J lost 7 bases; unmatched junction nucleotides: 15. The CDR3 runs 15 residues. This chain's CDR3 is CASVLGGQGAIEAFF. Written as DNA, the CDR3 is TGTGCCAGCGTCTTAGGGGGTCAGGGGGCGATTGAAGCTTTCTTT. Together with reference TRBV7-9 and TRBJ1-1, the CDR3 gives the full variable domain: DTGVSQNPRHKITKRGQNVTFRCDPISEHNRLYWYRQTLGQGPEFLTYFQNEAQLEKSRLLSDRFSAERPKGSFSTLEIQRTEQGDSAMYLCASVLGGQGAIEAFFGQGTRLTVV.

The rearrangement uses TRBV5-1 and TRBJ2-3, with D perhaps matching TRBD1 (6 bases). The germline CDR1 and CDR2 sequences are SGHRS and YFSETQ. V dropped 3 bases and J dropped 0 bases, with 11 bases sitting between them. The CDR3 is 15 residues long. CDR3 sequence: CASSSGTTSTDTQYF. CDR3 in DNA: TGCGCCAGCAGCTCCGGGACAACTAGCACAGATACGCAGTATTTT.

The rearrangement uses TRBV7-9 and TRBJ2-1; 9 nucleotides line up with TRBD1. Trimming removed 5 bases from V and 7 bases from J; junction bases left unmatched: 6. The CDR3 sequence is 14 residues long. Germline values: CDR1 SEHNR, CDR2 FQNEAQ (reference sequence). The CDR3 nucleotides read TGTGCCAGCAGCCCCTGGGACAGGGATAATGAGCAGTTCTTC. Residues: CASSPWDRDNEQFF.

In DNA form, the CDR3 reads TGTGCCAGCAAGGAACAGAGCAATCAGCCCCAGCATTTT. Protein: CASKEQSNQPQHF. This sequence joins TRBV6-1 and TRBJ1-5, with unresolved D. The CDR3 sequence is 13 residues long. Trimming removed 7 bases at V and 1 base at J, with 8 bases between. Germline lookup yields CDR1 MNHNS and CDR2 SASEGT.

J is TRBJ2-5 and V is TRBV7-9; maybe TRBD1 (5 bases). The CDR3 is 16 amino acids. CDR1 is SEHNR and CDR2 is FQNEAQ in the germline V gene (reference sequence). Trimming removed 1 base from V and 1 base from J, with 13 bases in between. CDR3 amino acids: CASSLGSVGPQETQYF. DNA of the CDR3: TGTGCCAGCAGCTTAGGATCGGTGGGGCCCCAAGAGACCCAGTACTTC.